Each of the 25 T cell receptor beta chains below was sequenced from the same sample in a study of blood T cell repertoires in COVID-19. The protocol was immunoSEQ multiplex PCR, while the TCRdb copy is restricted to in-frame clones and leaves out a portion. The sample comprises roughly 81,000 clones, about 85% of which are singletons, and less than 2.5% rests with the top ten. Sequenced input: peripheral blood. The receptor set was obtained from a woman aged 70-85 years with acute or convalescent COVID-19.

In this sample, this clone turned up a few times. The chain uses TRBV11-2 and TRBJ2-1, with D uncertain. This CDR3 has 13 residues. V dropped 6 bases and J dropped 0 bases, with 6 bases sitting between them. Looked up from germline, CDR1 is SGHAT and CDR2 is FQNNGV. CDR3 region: CASSFNSYNEQFF. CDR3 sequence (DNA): TGTGCCAGCAGTTTTAACTCCTACAATGAGCAGTTCTTC.

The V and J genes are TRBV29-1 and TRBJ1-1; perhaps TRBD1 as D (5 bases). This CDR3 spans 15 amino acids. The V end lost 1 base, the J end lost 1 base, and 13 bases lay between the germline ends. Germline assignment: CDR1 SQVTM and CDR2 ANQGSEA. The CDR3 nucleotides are TGCAGCGTTGAAGGATGGGGGACTGGGAACACTGAAGCTTTCTTT. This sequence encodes CSVEGWGTGNTEAFF. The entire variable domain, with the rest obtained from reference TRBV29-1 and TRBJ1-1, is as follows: SAVISQKPSRDICQRGTSLTIQCQVDSQVTMMFWYRQQPGQSLTLIATANQGSEATYESGFVIDKFPISRPNLTFSTLTVSNMSPEDSSIYLCSVEGWGTGNTEAFFGQGTRLTVV.

CDR3: CASSIPGQGASSPLHF. The CDR3, as DNA: TGTGCCAGCAGCATCCCTGGGCAGGGGGCAAGTTCACCCCTCCACTTT. This chain joins TRBV7-8 and TRBJ1-6; 8 bases align to TRBD1. This CDR3 is 16 amino acids long. The ends lost 5 bases at V and 9 bases at J; junction bases unmatched: 12. Germline V CDR1 and CDR2: SGHVS, FQNEAQ.

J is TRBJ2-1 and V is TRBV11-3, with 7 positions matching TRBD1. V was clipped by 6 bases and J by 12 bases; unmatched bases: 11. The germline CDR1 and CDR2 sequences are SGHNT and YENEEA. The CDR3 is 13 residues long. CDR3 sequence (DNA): TGTGCCAGCAGTTATGACAGGGCGATGGTGCAGTTCTTC. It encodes CASSYDRAMVQFF.

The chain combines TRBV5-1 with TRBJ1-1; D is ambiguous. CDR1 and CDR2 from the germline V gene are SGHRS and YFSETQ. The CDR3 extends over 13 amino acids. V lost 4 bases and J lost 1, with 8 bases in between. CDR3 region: CASSRPGNTEAFF. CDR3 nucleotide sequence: TGCGCCAGCAGCAGGCCAGGGAACACTGAAGCTTTCTTT. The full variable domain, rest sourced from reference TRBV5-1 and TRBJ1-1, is KAGVTQTPRYLIKTRGQQVTLSCSPISGHRSVSWYQQTPGQGLQFLFEYFSETQRNKGNFPGRFSGRQFSNSRSEMNVSTLELGDSALYLCASSRPGNTEAFFGQGTRLTVV.

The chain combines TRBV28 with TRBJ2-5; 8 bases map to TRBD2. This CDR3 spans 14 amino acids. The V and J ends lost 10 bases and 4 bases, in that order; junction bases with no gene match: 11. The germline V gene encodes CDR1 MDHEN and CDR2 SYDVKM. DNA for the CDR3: TGTGCCACCAAGAGAGGCGGGGGGCGAGAGACCCAGTACTTC. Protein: CATKRGGGRETQYF.

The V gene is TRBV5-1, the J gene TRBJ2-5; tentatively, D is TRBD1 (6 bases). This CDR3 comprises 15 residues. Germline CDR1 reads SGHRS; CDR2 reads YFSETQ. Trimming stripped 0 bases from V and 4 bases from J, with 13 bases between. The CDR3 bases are TGCGCCAGCAGCTTGGGGGTACAGGGCCGAGAGACCCAGTACTTC. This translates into CASSLGVQGRETQYF.

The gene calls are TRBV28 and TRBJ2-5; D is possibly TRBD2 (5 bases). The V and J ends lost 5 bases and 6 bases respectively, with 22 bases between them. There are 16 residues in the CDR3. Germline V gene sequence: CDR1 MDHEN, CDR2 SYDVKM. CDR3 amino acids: CASSPGRGMMEQTQYF. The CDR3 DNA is TGTGCCAGCAGTCCGGGGAGAGGAATGATGGAGCAGACCCAGTACTTC.

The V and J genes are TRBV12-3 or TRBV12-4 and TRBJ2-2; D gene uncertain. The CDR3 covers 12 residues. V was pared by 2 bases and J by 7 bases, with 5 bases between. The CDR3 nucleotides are TGTGCCAGCAGTTTAAATAACGGGGAGCTGTTTTTT. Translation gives CASSLNNGELFF.

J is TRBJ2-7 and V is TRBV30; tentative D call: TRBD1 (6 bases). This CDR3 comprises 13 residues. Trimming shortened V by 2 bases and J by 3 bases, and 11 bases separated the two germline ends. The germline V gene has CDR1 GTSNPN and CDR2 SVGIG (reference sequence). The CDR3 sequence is CAWSMGALYEQYF. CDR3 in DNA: TGTGCCTGGAGTATGGGGGCTCTCTACGAGCAGTACTTC.

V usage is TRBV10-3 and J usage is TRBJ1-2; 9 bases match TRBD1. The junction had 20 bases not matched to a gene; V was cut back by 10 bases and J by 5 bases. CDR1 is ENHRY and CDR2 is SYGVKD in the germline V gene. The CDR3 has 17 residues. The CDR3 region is CATQDRGQAKDLYGYTF. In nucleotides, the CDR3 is TGTGCCACCCAGGACAGGGGCCAAGCAAAGGACTTGTATGGCTACACCTTC.

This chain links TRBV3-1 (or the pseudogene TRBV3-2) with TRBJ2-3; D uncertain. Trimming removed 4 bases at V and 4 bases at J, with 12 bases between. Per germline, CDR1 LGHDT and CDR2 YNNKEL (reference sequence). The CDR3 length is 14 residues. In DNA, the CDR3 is TGTGCCAGCAGCCGGTCTTTGGGCCCAGATACGCAGTATTTT. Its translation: CASSRSLGPDTQYF.

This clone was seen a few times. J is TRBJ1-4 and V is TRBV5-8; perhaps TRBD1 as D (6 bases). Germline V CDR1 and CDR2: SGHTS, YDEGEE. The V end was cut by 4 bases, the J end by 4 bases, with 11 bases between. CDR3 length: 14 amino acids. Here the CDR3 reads CASSHRVDNEKLFF. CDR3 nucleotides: TGTGCCAGCAGCCACAGGGTGGATAATGAAAAACTGTTTTTT.

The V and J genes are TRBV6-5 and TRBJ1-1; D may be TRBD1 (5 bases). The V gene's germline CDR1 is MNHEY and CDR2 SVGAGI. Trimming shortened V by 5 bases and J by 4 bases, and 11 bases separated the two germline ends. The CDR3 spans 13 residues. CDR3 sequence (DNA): TGTGCCAGCAGTAGACAGAGAGGCACTGAAGCTTTCTTT. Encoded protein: CASSRQRGTEAFF.

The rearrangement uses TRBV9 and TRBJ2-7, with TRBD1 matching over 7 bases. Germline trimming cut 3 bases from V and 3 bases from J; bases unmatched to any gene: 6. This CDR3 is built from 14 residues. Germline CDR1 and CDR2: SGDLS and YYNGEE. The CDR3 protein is CASSATTGVYEQYF. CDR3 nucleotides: TGTGCCAGCAGCGCCACCACAGGGGTCTACGAGCAGTACTTC.

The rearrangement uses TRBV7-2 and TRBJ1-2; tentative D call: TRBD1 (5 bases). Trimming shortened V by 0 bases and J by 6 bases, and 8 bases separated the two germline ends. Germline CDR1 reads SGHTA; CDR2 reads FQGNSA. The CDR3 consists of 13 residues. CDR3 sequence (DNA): TGTGCCAGCAGCTTAGCGCAAGGGGATGGCTACACCTTC. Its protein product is CASSLAQGDGYTF.

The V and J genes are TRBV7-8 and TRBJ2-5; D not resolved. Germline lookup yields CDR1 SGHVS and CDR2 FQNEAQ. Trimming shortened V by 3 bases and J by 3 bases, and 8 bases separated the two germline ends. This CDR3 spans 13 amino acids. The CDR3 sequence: CASSFVTEETQYF. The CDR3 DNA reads TGTGCCAGCAGCTTTGTAACAGAAGAGACCCAGTACTTC.

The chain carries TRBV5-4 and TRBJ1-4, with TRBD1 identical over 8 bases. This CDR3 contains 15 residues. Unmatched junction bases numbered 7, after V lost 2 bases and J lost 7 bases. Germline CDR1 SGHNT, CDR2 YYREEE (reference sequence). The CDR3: CASSFYQGAGEKLFF. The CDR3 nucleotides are TGTGCCAGCAGCTTTTACCAGGGGGCGGGTGAAAAACTGTTTTTT.

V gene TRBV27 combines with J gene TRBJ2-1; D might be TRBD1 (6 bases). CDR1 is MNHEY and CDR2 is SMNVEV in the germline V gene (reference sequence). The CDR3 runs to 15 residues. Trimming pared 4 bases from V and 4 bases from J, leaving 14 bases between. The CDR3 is CASSSPGVSYNEQFF. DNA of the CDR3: TGTGCCAGCAGTTCCCCAGGGGTATCTTACAATGAGCAGTTCTTC.

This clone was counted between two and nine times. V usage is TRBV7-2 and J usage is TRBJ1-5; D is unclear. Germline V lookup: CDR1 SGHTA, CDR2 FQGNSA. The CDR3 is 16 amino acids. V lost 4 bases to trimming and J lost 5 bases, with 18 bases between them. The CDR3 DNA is TGTGCCAGCAGCTGGGTAGAGGGCCCGCTTTATCAGCCCCAGCATTTT. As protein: CASSWVEGPLYQPQHF.

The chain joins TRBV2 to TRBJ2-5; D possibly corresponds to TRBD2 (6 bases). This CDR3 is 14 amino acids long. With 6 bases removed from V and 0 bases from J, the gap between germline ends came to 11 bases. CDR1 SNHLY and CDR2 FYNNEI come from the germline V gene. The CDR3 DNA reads TGTGCCAGCAGGGGACTGCGCAACCAAGAGACCCAGTACTTC. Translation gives CASRGLRNQETQYF.

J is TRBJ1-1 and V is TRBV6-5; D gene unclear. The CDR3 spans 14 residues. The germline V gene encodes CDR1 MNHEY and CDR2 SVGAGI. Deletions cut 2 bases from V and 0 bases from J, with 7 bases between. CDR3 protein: CASSYTTLNTEAFF. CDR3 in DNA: TGTGCCAGCAGTTACACGACTTTGAACACTGAAGCTTTCTTT.

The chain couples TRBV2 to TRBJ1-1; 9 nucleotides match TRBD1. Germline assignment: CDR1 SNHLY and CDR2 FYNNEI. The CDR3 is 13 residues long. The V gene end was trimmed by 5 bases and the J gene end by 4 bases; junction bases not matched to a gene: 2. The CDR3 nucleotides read TGTGCCAGCAGTACAGGGGGCTCCACTGAAGCTTTCTTT. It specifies CASSTGGSTEAFF.

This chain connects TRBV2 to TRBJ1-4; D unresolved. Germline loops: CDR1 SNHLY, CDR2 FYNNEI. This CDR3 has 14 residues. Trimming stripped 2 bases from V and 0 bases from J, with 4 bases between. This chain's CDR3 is CASSELATNEKLFF. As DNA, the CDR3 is TGTGCCAGCAGTGAACTCGCAACTAATGAAAAACTGTTTTTT.

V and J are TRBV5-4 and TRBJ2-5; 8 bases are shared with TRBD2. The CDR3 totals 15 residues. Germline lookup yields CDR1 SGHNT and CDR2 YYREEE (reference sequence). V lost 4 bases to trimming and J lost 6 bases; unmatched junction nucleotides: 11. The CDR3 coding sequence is TGTGCCAGCAGCCCCGGGGGGGCCGTAATAAAGACCCAGTACTTC. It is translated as CASSPGGAVIKTQYF.